This T cell receptor (beta chain) was recovered during a study of blood T cell repertoires in COVID-19. Study background: The origin of the acute and convalescent COVID-19 samples was the United States, Italy and Spain. T cells, B-cell-depleted T cells, or PBMCs supplied cDNA or gDNA.

The junction had 7 bases not matched to a gene; V was cut back by 0 bases and J by 5 bases. The CDR3 covers 17 residues. From germline, CDR1 is LNHNV and CDR2 YYDKDF (reference sequence). In the original processing: The authors estimated nucleated cell counts from reference gene primer amplification. The data were produced by immunoSEQ multiplex PCR, yet TCRdb's version contains in-frame clones alone and is incomplete. V and J calls and clone size are as listed in that table; D and trimming were resolved from the DNA. Of 200,000 to 250,000 clones in the sample, approximately 80% were seen once. The rearrangement joins TRBV15 to TRBJ2-2, with 9 bases fitting TRBD2. Sequencing used peripheral blood. This TCR derives from an elderly man with acute or convalescent COVID-19. CDR3 sequence: CATSRERIAGETGELFF. Here the CDR3 DNA reads TGTGCCACCAGCAGAGAAAGAATAGCGGGAGAGACCGGGGAGCTGTTTTTT.